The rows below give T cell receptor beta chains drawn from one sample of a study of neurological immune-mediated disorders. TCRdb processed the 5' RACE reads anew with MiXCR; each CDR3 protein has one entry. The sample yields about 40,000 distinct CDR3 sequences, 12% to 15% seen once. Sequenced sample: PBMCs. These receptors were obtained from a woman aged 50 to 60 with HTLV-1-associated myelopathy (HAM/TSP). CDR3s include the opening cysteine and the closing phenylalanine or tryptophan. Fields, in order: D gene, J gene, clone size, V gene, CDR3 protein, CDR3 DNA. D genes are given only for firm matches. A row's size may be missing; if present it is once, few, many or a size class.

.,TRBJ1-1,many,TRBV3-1,CASSQGSVSVEAFF,TGTGCCAGCAGCCAAGGATCGGTCAGTGTTGAAGCTTTCTTT
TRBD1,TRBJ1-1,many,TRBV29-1,CSVGTGDRNTEAFF,TGCAGCGTCGGGACAGGGGACCGGAACACTGAAGCTTTCTTT
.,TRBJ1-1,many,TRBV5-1,CASSLDGGTQNTEAFF,TGCGCCAGCAGCTTGGACGGGGGGACCCAGAACACTGAAGCTTTCTTT
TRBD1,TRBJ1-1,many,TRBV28,CASSWDRVTEAFF,TGTGCCAGCAGCTGGGACAGGGTAACTGAAGCTTTCTTT
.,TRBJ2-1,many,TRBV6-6,CASSPPGRTYNEQFF,TGTGCCAGCAGTCCACCGGGACGGACCTACAATGAGCAGTTCTTC
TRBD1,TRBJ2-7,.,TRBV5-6,CASSLIDRDSYEQYF,TGTGCCAGCAGCTTGATAGACAGGGACTCCTACGAGCAGTACTTC
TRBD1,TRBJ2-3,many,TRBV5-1,CASSPGQSTDTQYF,TGCGCCAGCAGCCCGGGACAGAGCACAGATACGCAGTATTTT
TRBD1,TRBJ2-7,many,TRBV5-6,CASSFTGEGYEQYF,TGTGCCAGCAGCTTTACAGGGGAAGGCTACGAGCAGTACTTC
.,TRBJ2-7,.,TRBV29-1,CSVEDGWGSRKQYF,TGCAGCGTTGAAGACGGATGGGGTTCTAGGAAGCAGTACTTC
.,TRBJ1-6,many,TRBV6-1,CASSEGGSTVATYLSPLHF,TGTGCCAGCAGTGAAGGAGGTTCGACAGTCGCGACCTATCTTTCACCCCTCCACTTT
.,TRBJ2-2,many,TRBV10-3,CAIRPGQGWTGELFF,TGTGCCATCAGGCCGGGACAAGGCTGGACCGGGGAGCTGTTTTTT
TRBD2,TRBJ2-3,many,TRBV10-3,CAIRAGTTTDTQYF,TGTGCCATCAGAGCCGGGACTACCACAGATACGCAGTATTTT
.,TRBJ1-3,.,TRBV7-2,CASSPGRFSGNTIYF,TGTGCCAGCAGTCCCGGACGCTTCTCTGGAAACACCATATATTTT
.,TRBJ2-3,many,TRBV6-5,CASSIRTPSTDTQYF,TGTGCCAGCAGTATTCGGACACCCAGCACAGATACGCAGTATTTT
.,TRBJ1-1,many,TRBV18,CASSLGAVANTEAFF,TGTGCCAGCTCACTGGGTGCCGTCGCTAACACTGAAGCTTTCTTT
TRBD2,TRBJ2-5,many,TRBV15,CATSRPQKGRGGAQYF,TGTGCCACCAGCAGACCACAAAAGGGCCGGGGGGGTGCCCAGTACTTC
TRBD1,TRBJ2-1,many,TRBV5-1,CASSLLDRETEQFF,TGCGCCAGCAGCCTCCTGGACAGGGAGACTGAGCAGTTCTTC
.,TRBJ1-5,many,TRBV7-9,CASSLHNQPQHF,TGTGCCAGCAGCCTGCACAATCAGCCCCAGCATTTT
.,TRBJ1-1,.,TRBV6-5,CASSYSADTEAFF,TGTGCCAGCAGTTACAGCGCGGACACTGAAGCTTTCTTT
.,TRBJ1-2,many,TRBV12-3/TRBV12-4,CASTIQAGARYTF,TGTGCCAGCACCATTCAAGCAGGGGCTCGCTACACCTTC
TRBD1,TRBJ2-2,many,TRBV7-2,CASSSRTGTSNTGELFF,TGTGCCAGCAGCTCGCGGACAGGGACCTCGAACACCGGGGAGCTGTTTTTT
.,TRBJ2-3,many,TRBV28,CASSSLGGGTDTQYF,TGTGCCAGCAGTTCCCTAGGGGGTGGTACAGATACGCAGTATTTT
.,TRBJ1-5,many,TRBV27,CASSFTGGGVLNQPQHF,TGTGCCAGCAGTTTTACGGGCGGGGGAGTCCTCAATCAGCCCCAGCATTTT
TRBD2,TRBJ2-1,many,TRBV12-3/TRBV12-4,CASSPRAGGNEQFF,TGTGCCAGCAGCCCGCGCGCGGGGGGCAATGAGCAGTTCTTC
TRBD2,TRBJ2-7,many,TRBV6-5,CASSPAGGSYEQYF,TGTGCCAGCAGTCCAGCGGGAGGGTCCTACGAGCAGTACTTC
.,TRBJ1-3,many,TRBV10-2,CASSETEGNTIYF,TGCGCCAGCAGTGAAACGGAAGGAAACACCATATATTTT
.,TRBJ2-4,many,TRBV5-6,CASSLNEGENIQYF,TGTGCCAGCAGCTTGAATGAGGGTGAAAACATTCAGTACTTC